The 3 T cell receptor beta chains reported below all come from one sample, sequenced in a study of blood T cell repertoires in COVID-19. Only in-frame clones appear in the TCRdb table, and some are missing; sequencing was by immunoSEQ multiplex PCR. This table holds under 450,000 clones, about nine tenths found once. Sequencing input: PBMCs or T cells enriched from blood (not recorded which). The origin of the receptors is a woman aged 35 to 49 who had been exposed to COVID-19.

This chain links TRBV19 with TRBJ1-5; D ambiguous. V was clipped by 1 base and J by 4 bases, with 11 bases between them. Germline V CDR1 and CDR2: LNHDA, SQIVND (reference sequence). CDR3 length: 15 amino acids. The CDR3 is CASSIGNSINQPQHF. DNA for the CDR3: TGTGCCAGTAGTATAGGTAACAGCATAAATCAGCCCCAGCATTTT.

The sample holds one count of this clone. This rearrangement joins TRBV29-1 to TRBJ1-2; unclear D gene. This CDR3 has 13 residues. Looked up from germline, CDR1 is SQVTM and CDR2 is ANQGSEA. The V and J ends lost 5 bases and 0 bases respectively, with 10 bases between them. The DNA for the CDR3 is TGCAGCGTTTGGACTGGAGCTAACTATGGCTACACCTTC. It translates to CSVWTGANYGYTF.

The rearrangement links TRBV3-1 (or the pseudogene TRBV3-2) to TRBJ1-2, with 7 positions matching TRBD1. The CDR3 sequence is 15 residues long. V shed 0 bases, J shed 7 bases, and the junction held 8 bases outside the gene matches. Germline-derived CDR1 and CDR2 are LGHDT and YNNKEL (reference sequence). CDR3 sequence (DNA): TGTGCCAGCAGCCAAGAGACAGGGTTGCGTGGTGGCTACACCTTC. Translating gives CASSQETGLRGGYTF.